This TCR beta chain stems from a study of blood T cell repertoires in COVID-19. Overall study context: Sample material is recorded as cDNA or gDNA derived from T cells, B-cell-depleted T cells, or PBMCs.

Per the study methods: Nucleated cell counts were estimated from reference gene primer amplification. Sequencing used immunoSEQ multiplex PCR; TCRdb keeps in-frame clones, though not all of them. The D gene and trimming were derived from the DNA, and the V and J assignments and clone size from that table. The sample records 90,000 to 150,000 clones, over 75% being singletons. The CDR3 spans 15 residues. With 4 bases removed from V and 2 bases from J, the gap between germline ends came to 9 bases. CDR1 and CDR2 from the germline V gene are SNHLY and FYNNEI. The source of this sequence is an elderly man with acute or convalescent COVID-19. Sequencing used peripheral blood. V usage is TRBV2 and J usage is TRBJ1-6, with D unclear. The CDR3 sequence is CASSGLYPYNSPLHF. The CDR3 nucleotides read TGTGCCAGCAGTGGTCTATACCCCTATAATTCACCCCTCCACTTT.